This T cell receptor (beta chain) was sequenced for a study of response to subunit inactivated influenza vaccine. Germline values: CDR1 KGHDR, CDR2 SFDVKD. Trimming took 3 bases from V and 3 from J; bases not matched to a gene: 9. The CDR3 extends over 18 amino acids. TCRdb itself ran the RT-PCR reads through MiXCR, one entry per CDR3 protein. Found here are some 850,000 distinct CDR3 sequences, about 18% of them singletons; the top ten hold roughly a tenth. This receptor was taken from a man between 50 and 59 years old who received an inactivated influenza vaccine. The chain combines TRBV24-1 with TRBJ2-6; 8 bases match TRBD1. Sequences were derived from PBMCs from blood, sampled 5 to 6 days after vaccination. The chain's CDR3 is CATSDRTGSVHGANVLTF. Written as DNA, the CDR3 is TGTGCCACCAGTGATCGGACAGGGTCGGTTCATGGGGCCAACGTCCTGACTTTC.